The T cell receptor beta chain described here comes from a study of technical replicates of blood from several donors. The table lists this clone with a few counts. The CDR3 runs 15 residues. Germline CDR1 KGHSH, CDR2 LQKENI. Losses at the gene ends were 3 bases for V and 7 bases for J; bases not matched to a gene: 3. Clones were sequenced by immunoSEQ multiplex PCR, and TCRdb holds only the in-frame ones, with some missing. Counted here are about 80,000 clones, roughly 94% occurring once; the ten biggest clones make up about 0.4%. The specimen was T cells isolated from PBMCs. The TCR sequence derives from a human donor in good health. The J gene is TRBJ2-1, the V gene TRBV18; 13 bases map to TRBD2. The CDR3 DNA follows: TGTGCCAGCTCACCGGGACTAGCGGGGTTTAATGAGCAGTTCTTC. This encodes CASSPGLAGFNEQFF.